This T cell receptor beta chain was captured in a study of CD8 T cells in ankylosing spondylitis. TCRdb redid the calling of the 5' RACE reads with MiXCR, one entry per CDR3 protein. The table lists some 120,000 distinct CDR3 sequences, 6.5% to 9% of them singletons. The CDR3 contains 15 residues. V was clipped by 7 bases and J by 6 bases; unmatched bases: 9. This clonotype was seen many times. This clonotype was sampled from a male donor with ankylosing spondylitis or in good health (not recorded which). The chain recombines TRBV12-3 or TRBV12-4 with TRBJ2-1; TRBD1 agrees at 10 bases. The sequenced sample was blood, either unsorted or a sorted T cell fraction (not recorded which). This chain's CDR3 is CASTLGGQGSNEQFF. CDR3 nucleotide sequence: TGTGCCAGCACCCTCGGGGGACAGGGGTCCAATGAGCAGTTCTTC.